This TCR beta chain appears in the sequencing data of a study of T-cell memory formation after mild COVID-19. Points from the study as a whole: Cross-reactive memory seemingly joined, as some responding clones were found in pre-infection memory. Clones that contracted from day 15 to 85 were balanced CD4/CD8, while later expanders leaned CD4+. The authors did not confirm SARS-CoV-2 specificity of second-wave clones peaking day 37.

As for this clonotype: Its antigen is undetermined.

The CDR3 covers 12 residues. Germline CDR1 reads WSHSY; CDR2 reads SAAADI. V lost 6 bases and J lost 3, with 9 bases in between. With constant-segment primers, 5'RACE yielded cDNA libraries of TCR alpha and TCR beta that carried sample barcodes and UMIs. TCRdb ran MiXCR on the 5' RACE reads and lists one entry per CDR3 protein. The table includes a few hundred thousand distinct CDR3 sequences, approximately 22% detected once. The clonotype comes from a man younger than 30 who had mild COVID-19 (a few samples of this study predate the infection). Cell type and time point are not known. The specimen sequenced was PBMCs or a T cell subset sorted from them (not recorded which). This chain links TRBV10-2 with TRBJ2-7; possibly TRBD1 for D (6 bases). Here the CDR3 DNA reads TGCGCCAGCAGCCCAGGGGACTACGAGCAGTACTTC. Protein sequence: CASSPGDYEQYF.